This record covers a single T cell receptor (beta chain). This sample stems from a study of blood T cell repertoires in COVID-19. With 6 bases removed from V and 2 bases from J, the gap between germline ends came to 14 bases. Looked up from germline, CDR1 is LNHDA and CDR2 is SQIVND (reference sequence). This CDR3 comprises 14 residues. TCRdb keeps only in-frame clones here, not all; method: immunoSEQ multiplex PCR. Altogether roughly 330,000 clones are present, around 87% being singletons, with the ten largest covering under 5.5%. The sequenced sample was PBMCs or T cells enriched from blood (not recorded which). The clonotype originates from a woman in her 30s who had recovered from COVID-19. This chain links TRBV19 with TRBJ2-7; the D gene is possibly TRBD1 (5 bases). Here the CDR3 DNA reads TGTGCCAGTAGCGAACAGGCCGTAACCTACGAGCAGTACTTC. Translated, it gives CASSEQAVTYEQYF.